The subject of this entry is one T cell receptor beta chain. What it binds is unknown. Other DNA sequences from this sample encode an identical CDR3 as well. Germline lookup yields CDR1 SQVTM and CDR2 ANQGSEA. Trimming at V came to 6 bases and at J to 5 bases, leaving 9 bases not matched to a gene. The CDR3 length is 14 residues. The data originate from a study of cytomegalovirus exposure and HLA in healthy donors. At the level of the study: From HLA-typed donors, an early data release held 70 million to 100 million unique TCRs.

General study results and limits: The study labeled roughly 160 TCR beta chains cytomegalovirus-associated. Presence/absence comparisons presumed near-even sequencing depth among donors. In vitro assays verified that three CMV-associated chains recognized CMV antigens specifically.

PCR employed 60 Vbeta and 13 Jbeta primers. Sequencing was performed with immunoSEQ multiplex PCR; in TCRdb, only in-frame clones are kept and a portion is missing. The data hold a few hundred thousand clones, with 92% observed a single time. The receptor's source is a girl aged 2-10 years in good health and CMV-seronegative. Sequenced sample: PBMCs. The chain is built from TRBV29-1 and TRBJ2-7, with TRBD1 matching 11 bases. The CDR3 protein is CSVGFRTGGHEQYF. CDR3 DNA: TGCAGCGTAGGTTTTCGGACAGGGGGCCACGAGCAGTACTTC.